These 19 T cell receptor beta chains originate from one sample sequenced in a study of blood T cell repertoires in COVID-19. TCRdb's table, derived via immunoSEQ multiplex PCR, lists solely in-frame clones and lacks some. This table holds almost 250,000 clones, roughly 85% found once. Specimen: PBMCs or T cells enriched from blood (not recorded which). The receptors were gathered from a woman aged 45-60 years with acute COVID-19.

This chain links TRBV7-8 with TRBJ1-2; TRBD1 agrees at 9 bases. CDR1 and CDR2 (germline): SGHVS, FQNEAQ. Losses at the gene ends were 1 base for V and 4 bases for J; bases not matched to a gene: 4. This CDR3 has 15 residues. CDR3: CASSLGRDRVYGYTF. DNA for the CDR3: TGTGCCAGCAGCTTAGGCCGGGACAGGGTCTATGGCTACACCTTC.

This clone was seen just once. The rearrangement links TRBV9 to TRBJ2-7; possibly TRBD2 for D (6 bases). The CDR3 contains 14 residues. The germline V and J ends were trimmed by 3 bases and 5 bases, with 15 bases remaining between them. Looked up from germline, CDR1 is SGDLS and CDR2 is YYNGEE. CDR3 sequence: CASSARVGGNEQYF. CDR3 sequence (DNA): TGTGCCAGCAGCGCAAGGGTTGGAGGGAACGAGCAGTACTTC.

This CDR3 reads CSASPPLAGGHDGELFF. The DNA for the CDR3 is TGCAGTGCTAGTCCTCCACTAGCGGGGGGGCACGACGGGGAGCTGTTTTTT. The chain uses TRBV20-1 and TRBJ2-2; 13 bases line up with TRBD2. The V gene end was trimmed by 3 bases and the J gene end by 7 bases; junction bases not matched to a gene: 11. This CDR3 spans 17 amino acids. Germline lookup yields CDR1 DFQATT and CDR2 SNEGSKA (reference sequence).

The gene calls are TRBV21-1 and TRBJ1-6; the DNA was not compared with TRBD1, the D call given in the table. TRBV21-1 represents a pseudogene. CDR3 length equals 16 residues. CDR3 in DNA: TGTGCCAGCAGCCAAAGTTCAGGGGAAGGGGACTCACCCCTCCACTTT. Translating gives CASSQSSGEGDSPLHF.

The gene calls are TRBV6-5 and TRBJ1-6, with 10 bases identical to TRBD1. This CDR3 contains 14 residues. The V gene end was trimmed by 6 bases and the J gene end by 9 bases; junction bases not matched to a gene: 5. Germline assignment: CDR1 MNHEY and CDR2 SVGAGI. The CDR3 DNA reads TGTGCCAGCAGCCCGACAGGGGGCGGTTCACCCCTCCACTTT. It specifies CASSPTGGGSPLHF.

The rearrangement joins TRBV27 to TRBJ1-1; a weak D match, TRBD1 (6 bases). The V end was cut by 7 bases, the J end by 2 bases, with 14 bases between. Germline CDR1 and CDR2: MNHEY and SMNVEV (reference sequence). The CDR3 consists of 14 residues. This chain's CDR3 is CASTLTGTNTEAFF. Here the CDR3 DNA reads TGTGCCAGCACCCTAACAGGGACAAACACTGAAGCTTTCTTT.

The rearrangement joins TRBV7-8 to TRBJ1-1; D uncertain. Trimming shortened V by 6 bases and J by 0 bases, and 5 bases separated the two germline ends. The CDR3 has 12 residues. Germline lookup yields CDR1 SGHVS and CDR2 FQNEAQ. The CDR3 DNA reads TGTGCCAGCAGACAAGTGAACACTGAAGCTTTCTTT. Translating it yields CASRQVNTEAFF.

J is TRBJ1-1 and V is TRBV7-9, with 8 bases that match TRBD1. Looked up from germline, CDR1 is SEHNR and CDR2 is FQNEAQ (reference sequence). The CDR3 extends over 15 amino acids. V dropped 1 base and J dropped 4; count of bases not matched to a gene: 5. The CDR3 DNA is TGTGCCAGCAGCTTAGTAGGACAGGGCTTCACTGAAGCTTTCTTT. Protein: CASSLVGQGFTEAFF.

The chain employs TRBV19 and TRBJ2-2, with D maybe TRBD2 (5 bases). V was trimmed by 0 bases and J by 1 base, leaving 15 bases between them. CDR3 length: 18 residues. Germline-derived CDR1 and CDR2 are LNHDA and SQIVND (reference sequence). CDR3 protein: CASSIDHGDPGNTGELFF. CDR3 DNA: TGTGCCAGTAGTATAGATCACGGGGATCCGGGGAACACCGGGGAGCTGTTTTTT. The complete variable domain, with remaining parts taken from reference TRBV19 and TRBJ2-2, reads DGGITQSPKYLFRKEGQNVTLSCEQNLNHDAMYWYRQDPGQGLRLIYYSQIVNDFQKGDIAEGYSVSREKKESFPLTVTSAQKNPTAFYLCASSIDHGDPGNTGELFFGEGSRLTVL.

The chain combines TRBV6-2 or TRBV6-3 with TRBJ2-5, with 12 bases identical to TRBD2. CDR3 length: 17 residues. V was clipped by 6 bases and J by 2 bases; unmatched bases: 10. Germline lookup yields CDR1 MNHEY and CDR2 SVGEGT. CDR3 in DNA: TGTGCCAGCAGCCCTACCCTAGCGGGGGGGAGACAAGAGACCCAGTACTTC. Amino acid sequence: CASSPTLAGGRQETQYF.

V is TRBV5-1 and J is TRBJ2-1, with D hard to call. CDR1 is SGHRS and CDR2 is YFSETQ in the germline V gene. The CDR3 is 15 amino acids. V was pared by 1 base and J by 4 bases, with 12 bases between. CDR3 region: CASSLLAETYNEQFF. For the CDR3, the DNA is TGCGCCAGCAGCTTGCTGGCAGAAACATACAATGAGCAGTTCTTC.

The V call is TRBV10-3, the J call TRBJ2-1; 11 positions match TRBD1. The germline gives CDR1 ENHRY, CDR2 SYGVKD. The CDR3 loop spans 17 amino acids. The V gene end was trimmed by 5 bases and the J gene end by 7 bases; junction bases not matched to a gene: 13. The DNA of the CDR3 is TGTGCCATCAGTACCGGGGTCGGACAGGGGGCGCCGAATGAGCAGTTCTTC. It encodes CAISTGVGQGAPNEQFF.

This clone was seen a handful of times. The CDR3, as DNA: TGTGCCAGTAGTCCAAGGACAGGAACTAATGAAAAACTGTTTTTT. Translation gives CASSPRTGTNEKLFF. The chain recombines TRBV19 with TRBJ1-4, with 7 bases that match TRBD1. V was pared by 5 bases and J by 1 base, with 4 bases of the junction left unmatched. CDR3 length equals 15 residues. Germline-derived CDR1 and CDR2 are LNHDA and SQIVND (reference sequence).

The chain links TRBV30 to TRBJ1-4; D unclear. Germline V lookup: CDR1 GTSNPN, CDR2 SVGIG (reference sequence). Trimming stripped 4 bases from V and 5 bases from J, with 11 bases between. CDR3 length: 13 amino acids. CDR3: CAWNGRLNEKLFF. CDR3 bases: TGTGCCTGGAATGGCAGACTGAATGAAAAACTGTTTTTT.

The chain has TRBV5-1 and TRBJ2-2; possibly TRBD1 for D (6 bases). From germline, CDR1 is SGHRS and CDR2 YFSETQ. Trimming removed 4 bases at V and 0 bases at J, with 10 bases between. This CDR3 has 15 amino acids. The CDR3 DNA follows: TGCGCCAGCAGCGGGGACAATGCGAACACCGGGGAGCTGTTTTTT. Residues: CASSGDNANTGELFF.

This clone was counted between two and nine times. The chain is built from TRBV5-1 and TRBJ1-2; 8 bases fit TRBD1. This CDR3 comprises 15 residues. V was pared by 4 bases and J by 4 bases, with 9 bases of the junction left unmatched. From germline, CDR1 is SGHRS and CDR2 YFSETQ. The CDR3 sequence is CASSVGQAGFYGYTF. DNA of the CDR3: TGCGCCAGCAGCGTGGGACAGGCGGGCTTCTATGGCTACACCTTC.

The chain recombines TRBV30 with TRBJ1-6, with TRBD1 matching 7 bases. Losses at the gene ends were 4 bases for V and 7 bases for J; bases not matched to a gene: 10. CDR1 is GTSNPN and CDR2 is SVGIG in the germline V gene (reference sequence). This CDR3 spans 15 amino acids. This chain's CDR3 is CAWTDRSFGNSPLHF. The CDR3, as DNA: TGTGCCTGGACGGACAGGTCCTTTGGGAATTCACCCCTCCACTTT.

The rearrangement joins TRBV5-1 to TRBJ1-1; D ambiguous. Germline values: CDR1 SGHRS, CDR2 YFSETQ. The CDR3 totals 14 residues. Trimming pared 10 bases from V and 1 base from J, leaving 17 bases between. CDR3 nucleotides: TGCGCCTCCCGTCGGGTTTTGGGGAACACTGAAGCTTTCTTT. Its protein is CASRRVLGNTEAFF.

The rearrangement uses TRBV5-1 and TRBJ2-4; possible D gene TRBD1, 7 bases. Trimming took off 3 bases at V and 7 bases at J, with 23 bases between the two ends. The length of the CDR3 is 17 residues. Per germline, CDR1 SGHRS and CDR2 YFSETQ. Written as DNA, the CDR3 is TGCGCCAGCAGCTCCACCGGAGGAGGGGGCCGTTTGAACATTCAGTACTTC. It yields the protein CASSSTGGGGRLNIQYF. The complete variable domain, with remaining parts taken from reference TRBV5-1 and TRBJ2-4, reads KAGVTQTPRYLIKTRGQQVTLSCSPISGHRSVSWYQQTPGQGLQFLFEYFSETQRNKGNFPGRFSGRQFSNSRSEMNVSTLELGDSALYLCASSSTGGGGRLNIQYFGAGTRLSVL.